This record covers a single TCR beta chain. RNA transcripts gave rise to amplified TCR beta CDR3 regions. The HTBI primer set served for first-round RT-PCR of the TCR CDR3. TCRdb itself ran the multiplex PCR reads through MiXCR, one entry per CDR3 protein. The table has 300,000 to 400,000 distinct CDR3 sequences, approximately 17% seen once. The record originates from a study of T cells in Graves' hyperthyroidism and ophthalmopathy. Any patient presenting with uncontrolled infection, other autoimmune disease, pregnancy or lactation was left out. Diagnosis rested on symptoms, serum thyroxine and TRAb, thyroid ultrasound, and orbital computed tomography. Germline V gene data show CDR1 as DFQATT and CDR2 as SNEGSKA (reference sequence). The CDR3 is 16 residues long.

This receptor was identified in a man aged 18 to 30 with Graves' ophthalmopathy. The chain employs TRBV20-1 and TRBJ2-2; the match to TRBD1 covers 9 bases. Input material: blood. CDR3 nucleotides: TGCAGGGATTACGGACAGGGGACCTCGAACACCGGGGAGCTGTTTTTT. The encoded protein is CRDYGQGTSNTGELFF.